This section outlines one TCR beta chain sequence together with its context. The sample belongs to a study of blood T cell repertoires in COVID-19. Study-level background: The study drew acute and convalescent COVID-19 samples from the United States, Italy and Spain. Sources were T cells, B-cell-depleted T cells, or PBMCs; the material itself was cDNA or gDNA.

Authors' processing steps: Amplifying reference gene primers gave estimates of nucleated cell counts. The assay was immunoSEQ multiplex PCR, and TCRdb's table has in-frame clones only and misses some. V, J and clone size derive from that table, while D and trimming were established from the DNA sequence. The data hold 400,000 to 450,000 clones, with roughly 88% observed a single time. Germline lookup yields CDR1 MGHRA and CDR2 YSYEKL. The CDR3 length is 15 residues. Germline trimming cut 3 bases from V and 5 bases from J; bases unmatched to any gene: 9. This receptor was taken from a woman aged 30 to 39 with active or convalescent COVID-19. V is TRBV4-1 and J is TRBJ1-1; TRBD1 matches at 7 bases. Sequencing used peripheral blood. The CDR3 spells CASSQPGTVVTEAFF. The CDR3 DNA reads as TGCGCCAGCAGCCAGCCCGGGACAGTGGTTACTGAAGCTTTCTTT.